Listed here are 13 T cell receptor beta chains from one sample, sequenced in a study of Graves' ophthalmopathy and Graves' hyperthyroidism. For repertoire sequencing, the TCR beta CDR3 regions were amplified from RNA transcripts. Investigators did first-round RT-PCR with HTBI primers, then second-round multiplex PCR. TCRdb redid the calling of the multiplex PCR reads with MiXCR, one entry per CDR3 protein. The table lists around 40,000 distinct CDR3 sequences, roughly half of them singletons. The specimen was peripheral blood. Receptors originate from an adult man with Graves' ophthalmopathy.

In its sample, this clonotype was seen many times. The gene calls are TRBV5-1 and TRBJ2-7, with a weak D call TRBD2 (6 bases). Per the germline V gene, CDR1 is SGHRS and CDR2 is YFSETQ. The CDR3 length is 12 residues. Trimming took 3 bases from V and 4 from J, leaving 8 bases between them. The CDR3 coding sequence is TGCGCCAGCAGCTCAGGAGGGTACGAGCAGTACTTC. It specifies CASSSGGYEQYF.

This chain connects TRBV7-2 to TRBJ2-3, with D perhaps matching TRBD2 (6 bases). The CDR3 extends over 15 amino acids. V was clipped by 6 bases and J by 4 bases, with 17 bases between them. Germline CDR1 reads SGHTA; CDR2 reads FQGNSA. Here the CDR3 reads CASRLTSGAADTQYF. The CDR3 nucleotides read TGTGCCAGCAGATTGACTAGTGGGGCTGCAGATACGCAGTATTTT.

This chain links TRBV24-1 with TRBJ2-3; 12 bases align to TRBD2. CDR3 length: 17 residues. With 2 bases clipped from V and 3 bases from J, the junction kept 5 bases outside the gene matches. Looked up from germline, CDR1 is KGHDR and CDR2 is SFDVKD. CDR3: CATSDSPSGGATDTQYF. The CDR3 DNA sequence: TGTGCCACCAGTGATTCCCCTAGCGGGGGGGCGACAGATACGCAGTATTTT.

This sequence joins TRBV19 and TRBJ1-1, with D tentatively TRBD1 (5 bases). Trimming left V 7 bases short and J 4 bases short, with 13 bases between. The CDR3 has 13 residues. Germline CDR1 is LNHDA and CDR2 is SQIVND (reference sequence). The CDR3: CASMRPGGTEAFF. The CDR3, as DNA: TGTGCCAGTATGAGGCCGGGGGGCACTGAAGCTTTCTTT.

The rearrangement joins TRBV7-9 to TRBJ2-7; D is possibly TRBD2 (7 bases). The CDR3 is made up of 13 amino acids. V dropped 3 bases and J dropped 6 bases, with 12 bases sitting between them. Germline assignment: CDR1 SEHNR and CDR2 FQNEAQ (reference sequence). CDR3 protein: CASSLWGGREQYF. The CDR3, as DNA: TGTGCCAGCAGCTTGTGGGGGGGCCGCGAGCAGTACTTC.

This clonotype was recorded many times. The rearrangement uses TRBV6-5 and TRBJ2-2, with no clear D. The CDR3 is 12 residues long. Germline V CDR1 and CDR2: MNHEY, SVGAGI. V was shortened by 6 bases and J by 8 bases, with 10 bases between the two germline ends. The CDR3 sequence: CASSPDRGELFF. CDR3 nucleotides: TGTGCCAGCAGCCCGGATCGGGGGGAGCTGTTTTTT.

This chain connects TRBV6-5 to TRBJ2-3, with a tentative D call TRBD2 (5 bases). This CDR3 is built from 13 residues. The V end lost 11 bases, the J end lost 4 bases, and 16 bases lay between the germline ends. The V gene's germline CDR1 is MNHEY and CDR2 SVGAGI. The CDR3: CADPPSRADTQYF. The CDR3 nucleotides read TGTGCCGACCCCCCCTCGAGGGCAGATACGCAGTATTTT.

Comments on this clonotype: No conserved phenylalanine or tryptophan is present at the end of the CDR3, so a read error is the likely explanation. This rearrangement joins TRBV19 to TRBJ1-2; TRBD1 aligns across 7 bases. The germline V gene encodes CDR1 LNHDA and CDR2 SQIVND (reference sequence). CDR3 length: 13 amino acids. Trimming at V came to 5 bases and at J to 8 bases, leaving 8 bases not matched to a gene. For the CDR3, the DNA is TGTGCCAGTAGTGTGACAGGGAATCGCGGCTACACCCTC. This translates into CASSVTGNRGYTL.

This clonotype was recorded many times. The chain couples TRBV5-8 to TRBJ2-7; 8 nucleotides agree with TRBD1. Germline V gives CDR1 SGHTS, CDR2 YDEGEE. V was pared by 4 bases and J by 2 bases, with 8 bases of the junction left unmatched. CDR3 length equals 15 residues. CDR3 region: CASSKGDRRPYEQYF. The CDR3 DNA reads TGTGCCAGCAGCAAAGGGGACAGGAGGCCCTACGAGCAGTACTTC.

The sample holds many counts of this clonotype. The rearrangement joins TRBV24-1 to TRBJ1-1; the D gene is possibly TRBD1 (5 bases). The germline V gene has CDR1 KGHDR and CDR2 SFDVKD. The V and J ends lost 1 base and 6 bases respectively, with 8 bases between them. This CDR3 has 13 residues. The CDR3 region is CATSDFGGAEAFF. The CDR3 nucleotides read TGTGCCACCAGTGATTTTGGGGGGGCTGAAGCTTTCTTT.

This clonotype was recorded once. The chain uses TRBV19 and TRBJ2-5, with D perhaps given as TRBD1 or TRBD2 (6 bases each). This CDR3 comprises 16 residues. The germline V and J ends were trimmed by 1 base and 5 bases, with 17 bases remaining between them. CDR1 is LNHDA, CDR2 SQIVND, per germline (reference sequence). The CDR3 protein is CASSIASAGAGETQYF. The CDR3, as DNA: TGTGCCAGTAGTATAGCTAGCGCAGGGGCTGGGGAGACCCAGTACTTC.

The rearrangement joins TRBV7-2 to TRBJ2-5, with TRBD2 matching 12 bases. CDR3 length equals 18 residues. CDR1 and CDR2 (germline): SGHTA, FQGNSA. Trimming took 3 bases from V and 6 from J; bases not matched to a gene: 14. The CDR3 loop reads CASSFFLAGGLGTKTQYF. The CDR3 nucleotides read TGTGCCAGCAGCTTTTTCCTAGCGGGAGGGTTAGGGACGAAGACCCAGTACTTC.

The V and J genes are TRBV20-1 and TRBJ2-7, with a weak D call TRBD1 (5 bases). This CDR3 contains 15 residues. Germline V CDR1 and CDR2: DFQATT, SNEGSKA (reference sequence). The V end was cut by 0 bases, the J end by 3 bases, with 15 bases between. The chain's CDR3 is CSARDHVSGYYEQYF. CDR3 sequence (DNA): TGCAGTGCTAGAGACCATGTTTCAGGGTACTACGAGCAGTACTTC.